These 2 T cell receptor beta chains were sequenced from one sample in a study of blood T cell repertoires in COVID-19. The repertoire was sequenced with immunoSEQ multiplex PCR; TCRdb's copy has only in-frame clones and lacks some. The sample lists approximately 110,000 clones; about four fifths were seen once. Sequences were obtained from peripheral blood. These TCRs come from a middle-aged woman with acute or convalescent COVID-19.

A single count supports this clone. The gene calls are TRBV6-5 and TRBJ2-7, with D perhaps TRBD1 (5 bases). The V gene lost 0 bases and the J gene lost 3 bases, with 9 bases spanning the gap. The length of the CDR3 is 14 residues. Germline V gene data show CDR1 as MNHEY and CDR2 as SVGAGI. CDR3 sequence: CASSYSSQGYEQYF. The CDR3, as DNA: TGTGCCAGCAGTTACTCGAGTCAGGGCTACGAGCAGTACTTC.

The V gene is TRBV21-1, the J gene TRBJ1-3; TRBD1, as called in the table, went unchecked against the DNA. TRBV21-1 is labeled a pseudogene. The CDR3 is 16 amino acids. The CDR3 nucleotides are TGTGCCAGCAGCAAGGGAGACAGGGCAGGTGGAAACACCATATATTTT. It encodes CASSKGDRAGGNTIYF.